This paragraph reports one T cell receptor beta chain. The data are from a study of cytomegalovirus exposure and HLA in healthy donors. Assay: immunoSEQ multiplex PCR; the TCRdb copy retains only in-frame clones and omits some. The table has some 140,000 clones, more than 80% seen once. The CDR3 is 13 residues long. The V gene's germline CDR1 is MDHEN and CDR2 SYDVKM. The receptor was derived from a woman aged 25 to 45 in good health and CMV-seropositive. The V call is TRBV28, the J call TRBJ2-5; D is perhaps TRBD2 (5 bases). The J call is uncertain, as TRBJ2-7 better fits the DNA end. Sequencing input: PBMCs. In nucleotides, the CDR3 is TGTGCCAGTGCAATCGAGGGAACCTACGAGCAGTACTTC. It encodes CASAIEGTYEQYF.